The entry below describes one T cell receptor beta chain. The antigen is unknown. Primers included in the PCR were 60 Vbeta and 13 Jbeta primers. Clones were read by immunoSEQ multiplex PCR, and TCRdb kept only the in-frame ones, dropping some. Of 150,000 to 200,000 clones in the sample, roughly 79% are singletons; the top ten hold 2% to 2.5%. The CDR3 totals 16 residues. V lost 3 bases, J lost 0 bases, and 12 bases lay in between. Germline V gene sequence: CDR1 SEHNR, CDR2 FQNEAQ (reference sequence). This record belongs to a study of cytomegalovirus exposure and HLA in healthy donors. Findings and caveats of the study: Sequences of the TCR beta chain were said to predict the HLA-A and HLA-B alleles of most subjects accurately. 87-base-pair reads could not separate some V segments, including TRBV6-2 and TRBV6-3.

The sample consisted of PBMCs. The TCR comes from a woman in her 30s in good health and CMV-seropositive. The J gene is TRBJ1-3, the V gene TRBV7-9; the D gene is possibly TRBD1 (6 bases). The CDR3 loop reads CASSLTGLFSGNTIYF. The CDR3 region has the DNA TGTGCCAGCAGCTTGACAGGACTTTTCTCTGGAAACACCATATATTTT. The variable domain in full, with the rest retrieved from reference TRBV7-9 and TRBJ1-3, is DTGVSQNPRHKITKRGQNVTFRCDPISEHNRLYWYRQTLGQGPEFLTYFQNEAQLEKSRLLSDRFSAERPKGSFSTLEIQRTEQGDSAMYLCASSLTGLFSGNTIYFGEGSWLTVV.